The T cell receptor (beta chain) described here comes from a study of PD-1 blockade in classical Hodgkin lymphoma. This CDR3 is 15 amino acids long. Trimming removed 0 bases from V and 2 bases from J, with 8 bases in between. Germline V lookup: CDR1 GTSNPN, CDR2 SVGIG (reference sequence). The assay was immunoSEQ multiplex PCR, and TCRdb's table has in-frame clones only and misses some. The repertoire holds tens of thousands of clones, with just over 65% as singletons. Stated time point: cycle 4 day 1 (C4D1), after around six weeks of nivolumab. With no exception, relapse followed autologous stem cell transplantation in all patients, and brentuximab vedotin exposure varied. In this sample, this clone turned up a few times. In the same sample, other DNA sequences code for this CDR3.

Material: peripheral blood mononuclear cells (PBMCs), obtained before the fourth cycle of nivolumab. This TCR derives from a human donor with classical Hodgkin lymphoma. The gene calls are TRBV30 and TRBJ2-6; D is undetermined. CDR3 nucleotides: TGTGCCTGGAGTGTAAAAGGGACTGGGGCCAACGTCCTGACTTTC. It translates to CAWSVKGTGANVLTF.